These T cell receptor beta chains were read from a single sample in a study of cytomegalovirus exposure and HLA in healthy donors. TCRdb's table, derived via immunoSEQ multiplex PCR, lists solely in-frame clones and lacks some. The sample yields about 210,000 clones, 70% to 90% seen once. Sequences were obtained from PBMCs. The receptors derive from a girl aged 2 to 10 in good health and CMV-seronegative. CDR3s include the opening cysteine and the closing phenylalanine or tryptophan. A D gene is named only where the DNA matches it firmly. Some rows have no size entry. The others give once, few or many, or a class for an expanded clone.

NA | TRBD1 | TRBJ1-6 | TRBV7-6 | CASSSWTGEGNSPLHF | TGTGCCAGCAGCTCGTGGACAGGGGAAGGCAATTCACCCCTCCACTTT
NA | NA | TRBJ2-4 | TRBV6-1 | CASKTQIAKNIQYF | TGTGCCAGCAAAACGCAGATAGCCAAAAACATTCAGTACTTC
NA | NA | TRBJ1-5 | TRBV5-1 | CASSLEGFDNQPQHF | TGCGCCAGCAGCTTGGAGGGGTTTGACAATCAGCCCCAGCATTTT
NA | TRBD1 | TRBJ1-5 | TRBV7-9 | CASFSKDREEQPQHF | TGTGCCAGCTTCTCCAAAGACAGGGAAGAGCAGCCCCAGCATTTT
NA | NA | TRBJ2-2 | TRBV27 | CASSLLETRGPGELFF | TGTGCCAGCAGTTTACTTGAGACTAGAGGTCCCGGGGAGCTGTTTTTT
NA | TRBD1 | TRBJ1-1 | TRBV5-4 | CASSQRDRGRVAFF | TGTGCCAGCAGCCAAAGGGACAGGGGGAGAGTAGCTTTCTTT
once | TRBD1 | TRBJ2-7 | TRBV5-1 | CASSSLPGQGANEQYF | TGCGCCAGCAGCTCCTTGCCGGGACAGGGGGCTAACGAGCAGTACTTC
NA | TRBD1 | TRBJ2-7 | TRBV10-1 | CASSESDRGYEQYF | TGCGCCAGCAGTGAGTCGGACAGGGGCTACGAGCAGTACTTC
NA | NA | TRBJ1-2 | TRBV7-9 | CSSSLVPQVGQLPNYGYTF | TGTTCCAGCAGCTTAGTCCCCCAGGTGGGTCAGCTCCCTAACTATGGCTACACCTTC
NA | TRBD1 | TRBJ1-3 | TRBV5-1 | CASSPQTGVSGNTIYF | TGCGCCAGCAGCCCTCAGACAGGGGTCTCTGGAAACACCATATATTTT
NA | NA | TRBJ2-7 | TRBV9 | CASSSTGLNYEQYF | TGTGCCAGCAGTAGTACAGGCCTGAACTACGAGCAGTACTTC
few | TRBD1 | TRBJ2-3 | TRBV6-5 | CASSEQGATDTQYF | TGTGCCAGCAGTGAACAGGGGGCAACAGATACGCAGTATTTT
NA | NA | TRBJ2-1 | TRBV7-6 | CASSLPGRGNYNEQFF | TGTGCCAGCAGCTTACCTGGCAGGGGAAACTACAATGAGCAGTTCTTC
NA | TRBD2 | TRBJ2-3 | TRBV25-1 | CASSEYAGRADTQYF | TGTGCCAGCAGTGAATATGCGGGGAGGGCAGATACGCAGTATTTT
NA | NA | TRBJ1-1 | TRBV19 | CASSISHLRTEAFF | TGTGCCAGTAGTATTTCACACCTCAGGACTGAAGCTTTCTTT
NA | TRBD2 | TRBJ2-7 | TRBV7-9 | CASRTTSGSSYEQYF | TGTGCCAGCAGGACTACTAGCGGATCCTCCTACGAGCAGTACTTC
NA | NA | TRBJ1-2 | TRBV5-1 | CASSRGTSDYGYTF | TGCGCCAGCAGCCGAGGCACCAGCGACTATGGCTACACCTTC
few | NA | TRBJ2-7 | TRBV27 | CASSPPTGDEQYF | TGTGCCAGCAGCCCCCCCACAGGTGACGAGCAGTACTTC
NA | TRBD1 | TRBJ1-1 | TRBV7-9 | CASSTKGAGTEAFF | TGTGCCAGCAGCACCAAGGGGGCAGGGACTGAAGCTTTCTTT
NA | TRBD2 | TRBJ2-7 | TRBV6-5 | CASSRSGRVAYEQYF | TGTGCCAGCAGCCGTAGCGGGAGGGTCGCCTACGAGCAGTACTTC
NA | TRBD1 | TRBJ1-6 | TRBV9 | CASSDGQGSRSPLHF | TGTGCCAGCAGCGATGGACAGGGGAGTCGTTCACCCCTCCACTTT
NA | NA | TRBJ2-7 | TRBV6-1 | CASRASASYEQYF | TGTGCCAGCAGGGCTAGCGCCTCCTACGAGCAGTACTTC
NA | NA | TRBJ1-1 | TRBV7-9 | CASSFGETEAFF | TGTGCCAGCAGCTTTGGGGAGACTGAAGCTTTCTTT
NA | NA | TRBJ2-3 | TRBV7-9 | CASSSLSVTSSTDTQYF | TGTGCCAGCAGCTCGTTATCAGTTACCTCTAGCACAGATACGCAGTATTTT
NA | TRBD1 | TRBJ2-5 | TRBV10-3 | CAIRATGGQGETQYF | TGTGCCATCAGGGCTACAGGGGGCCAAGGGGAGACCCAGTACTTC
NA | TRBD1 | TRBJ2-7 | TRBV6-1 | CASRETGISYEQYF | TGTGCCAGCAGGGAGACAGGGATTAGCTACGAGCAGTACTTC
NA | NA | TRBJ2-5 | TRBV5-1 | CASSWRGGHQETQYF | TGCGCCAGCAGCTGGAGGGGGGGCCATCAAGAGACCCAGTACTTC
NA | NA | TRBJ2-1 | TRBV11-2 | CASSTPSGLHYNEQFF | TGTGCCAGCAGCACCCCCTCGGGACTTCACTACAATGAGCAGTTCTTC
NA | NA | TRBJ2-7 | TRBV9 | CASSAEAPSYEQYF | TGTGCCAGCAGCGCAGAGGCCCCCTCCTACGAGCAGTACTTC
NA | TRBD1 | TRBJ1-4 | TRBV5-4 | CASSLAGQVNEKLFF | TGTGCCAGCAGCTTGGCGGGACAGGTCAATGAAAAACTGTTTTTT
once | TRBD2 | TRBJ2-7 | TRBV6-5 | CASSGLAGTHLEQYF | TGTGCCAGCAGCGGACTAGCGGGAACCCATCTCGAGCAGTACTTC
NA | NA | TRBJ2-7 | TRBV4-1 | CASSHDAGGFYEQYF | TGCGCCAGCAGCCACGACGCGGGCGGCTTCTACGAGCAGTACTTC
NA | NA | TRBJ1-3 | TRBV6-5 | CASSYEQGTGNTIYF | TGTGCCAGCAGTTACGAACAGGGTACTGGAAACACCATATATTTT
NA | NA | TRBJ1-2 | TRBV10-3 | CAIKNSGNGYTF | TGTGCCATCAAAAACAGCGGGAATGGCTACACCTTC
NA | NA | TRBJ2-1 | TRBV5-1 | CASKGGSSYNEQFF | TGCGCCAGCAAAGGCGGTAGCTCCTACAATGAGCAGTTCTTC
once | TRBD2 | TRBJ2-4 | TRBV5-1 | CASSLVSGGKNIQYF | TGCGCCAGCAGCTTGGTTAGCGGGGGCAAAAACATTCAGTACTTC
NA | TRBD1 | TRBJ1-2 | TRBV6-5 | CASSYFQGVGGYTF | TGTGCCAGCAGTTACTTCCAGGGGGTCGGAGGCTACACCTTC
NA | NA | TRBJ2-2 | TRBV5-6 | CASSAYGLKNTGELFF | TGTGCCAGCAGCGCCTATGGACTAAAGAACACCGGGGAGCTGTTTTTT
NA | TRBD1 | TRBJ2-5 | TRBV5-1 | CASSLGQGLLPYQETQYF | TGCGCCAGCAGCCTCGGACAGGGGCTGCTTCCGTACCAAGAGACCCAGTACTTC
NA | NA | TRBJ2-3 | TRBV10-1 | CASRGSGTSTDTQYF | TGCGCCAGCAGGGGATCCGGGACTAGCACAGATACGCAGTATTTT
NA | TRBD2 | TRBJ2-3 | TRBV7-6 | CASSPAGGKTDTQYF | TGTGCCAGCAGCCCCGCGGGGGGTAAGACAGATACGCAGTATTTT
once | TRBD1 | TRBJ1-1 | TRBV7-3 | CASSTPTGEAFF | TGTGCCAGCAGCACCCCCACAGGGGAGGCTTTCTTT
NA | NA | TRBJ2-3 | TRBV6-1 | CASPSEGYTQYF | TGTGCCAGCCCTAGCGAGGGATATACGCAGTATTTT
NA | NA | TRBJ1-2 | TRBV30 | CAWSVRVRGYTF | TGTGCCTGGAGTGTACGGGTTCGTGGCTACACCTTC
NA | NA | TRBJ1-1 | TRBV23-1 | CASSHQDNTEAFF | TGCGCCAGCAGTCATCAGGACAATACTGAAGCTTTCTTT
NA | TRBD2 | TRBJ2-1 | TRBV27 | CASSSLAGGDFYNEQFF | TGTGCCAGCAGTTCCCTAGCGGGAGGGGACTTTTACAATGAGCAGTTCTTC